Sequencing of this TCR beta chain was carried out in a study of Tregs in tolerant kidney transplant recipients. General study results and limits: Validation in larger populations is needed because few patients were studied. Biological reproducibility was not directly addressed in this study. Tolerant patients' donor-specific Tregs expanded beyond overall Tregs, suggesting antigen-driven growth. For some patients, primers changed over time, blocking nucleotide-level comparison.

On this clone: Its antigen is not known. The read ends 3 residues shy of where the CDR3 ends; the end is completed using the germline J gene.

Related graft donors supplied nonmyeloablative bone marrow transplants, and mixed chimerism was transient. The protocol was immunoSEQ multiplex PCR, while the TCRdb copy is restricted to in-frame clones and leaves out a portion. Its listing shows roughly 5,500 clones. Germline V lookup: CDR1 LNHDA, CDR2 SQIVND (reference sequence). The CDR3 consists of 16 residues. Trimming at V came to 3 bases and at J to 5 bases, leaving 8 bases not matched to a gene. The chain uses TRBV19 and TRBJ2-5, with TRBD1 identical over 11 bases. The receptor was isolated from a human patient who received a combined kidney and bone marrow transplant. Some of these T cells may belong to the graft donor. Material: CD4+ T cells from blood (PBMCs), obtained less than 15 months after the transplant. The sequenced CDR3 bases are TGTGCCAGTAGTATGTCAGGACAGGGGGCCCATGAGACC. Its translation: CASSMSGQGAHET. From start to end, the CDR3 is CASSMSGQGAHETQYF.